The 5 T cell receptor beta chains listed next were all sequenced from one sample in a study of radiotherapy plus CTLA-4 blockade in lung cancer. Method: immunoSEQ multiplex PCR; TCRdb's copy keeps in-frame clones and lacks some. Altogether about 49,000 clones are present, more than 75% being singletons, with the ten largest covering roughly a quarter. The sequenced sample was peripheral blood, obtained from a patient treated with radiotherapy plus ipilimumab. The source of these receptors is a human donor with non-small cell lung cancer whose response to radiotherapy plus ipilimumab could not be evaluated.

As for this clone: Other DNA sequences in this sample translate to the same CDR3. V is TRBV27 and J is TRBJ2-7; 7 nucleotides line up with TRBD2. V was pared by 4 bases and J by 0 bases, with 6 bases of the junction left unmatched. This CDR3 region has 15 residues. The germline gives CDR1 MNHEY, CDR2 SMNVEV (reference sequence). For the CDR3, the DNA is TGTGCCAGCAGTTCCCTAGCGGACCTCTCCTACGAGCAGTACTTC. Protein sequence: CASSSLADLSYEQYF.

This chain uses TRBV10-3 with TRBJ1-5; D not resolved. Deletions cut 0 bases from V and 7 bases from J, with 13 bases between. This CDR3 has 15 amino acids. Germline loops: CDR1 ENHRY, CDR2 SYGVKD. CDR3 loop: CAISESVGVEQPQHF. Here the CDR3 DNA reads TGTGCCATCAGTGAGTCGGTCGGGGTGGAACAGCCCCAGCATTTT.

This rearrangement joins TRBV4-3 to TRBJ2-2; 7 bases are a match to TRBD1. The CDR3 totals 16 residues. The germline CDR1 and CDR2 sequences are LGHNA and YSLEER. The trim removed 3 bases at V and 6 bases at J, leaving 10 bases unmatched. DNA for the CDR3: TGCGCCAGCAGCCATACAACAGGGGCTAAGTCCGGGGAGCTGTTTTTT. Translating gives CASSHTTGAKSGELFF.

V is TRBV9 and J is TRBJ1-3, with TRBD1 matching over 8 bases. Trimming cost V 3 bases and J 0 bases; bases outside gene matches: 8. This CDR3 spans 17 amino acids. The germline V gene encodes CDR1 SGDLS and CDR2 YYNGEE. CDR3 sequence (DNA): TGTGCCAGCAGCGCGGGGGACAGGACTTACTCTGGAAACACCATATATTTT. Its translation is CASSAGDRTYSGNTIYF.

The chain links TRBV11-3 to TRBJ2-1; tentative D call: TRBD1 (6 bases). The CDR3 is 17 residues long. Trimming cost V 5 bases and J 5 bases, with 22 bases left between them. From germline, CDR1 is SGHNT and CDR2 YENEEA. The CDR3 reads CASSPSTFRDKDNEQFF. CDR3 sequence (DNA): TGTGCCAGCAGCCCTAGTACATTCCGGGACAAAGACAATGAGCAGTTCTTC.